The 15 T cell receptor beta chains presented below share a single source sample, sequenced in a study of radiotherapy plus CTLA-4 blockade in lung cancer. Here immunoSEQ multiplex PCR was the method, and the copy in TCRdb shows in-frame clones only, minus some. The sample has tens of thousands of clones; approximately 77% are singletons. The sample here was peripheral blood, taken from a patient treated with radiotherapy plus ipilimumab. The source is a human donor with non-small cell lung cancer whose response to radiotherapy plus ipilimumab could not be evaluated.

V gene TRBV7-9 combines with J gene TRBJ2-7; 10 nucleotides line up with TRBD1. This CDR3 is built from 14 residues. V shed 4 bases, J shed 3 bases, and the junction held 3 bases outside the gene matches. CDR1 is SEHNR, CDR2 FQNEAQ, per germline (reference sequence). The CDR3 DNA follows: TGTGCCAGCAGCTCAAGGACAGGGGGCTACGAGCAGTACTTC. Amino acids: CASSSRTGGYEQYF.

Details on this clone: This sample also contains other DNA sequences that code for the same CDR3. The gene calls are TRBV27 and TRBJ2-7; no clear D. There are 12 residues in the CDR3. Trimming removed 6 bases from V and 5 bases from J, with 11 bases in between. Germline V gives CDR1 MNHEY, CDR2 SMNVEV (reference sequence). CDR3 residues: CASRAQSNEQYF. CDR3 in DNA: TGTGCCAGCAGAGCACAGAGTAACGAGCAGTACTTC.

The rearrangement uses TRBV27 and TRBJ2-1, with 7 positions matching TRBD2. The V gene's germline CDR1 is MNHEY and CDR2 SMNVEV (reference sequence). The ends lost 7 bases at V and 9 bases at J; junction bases unmatched: 6. CDR3 length equals 12 residues. CDR3 sequence: CASTTGGGEQFF. CDR3 in DNA: TGTGCCAGCACTACTGGGGGGGGTGAGCAGTTCTTC.

The gene calls are TRBV4-1 and TRBJ2-4; 8 bases are a match to TRBD1. Germline CDR1 reads MGHRA; CDR2 reads YSYEKL. With V trimmed by 1 base and J by 4 bases, 6 bases remained unmatched. The CDR3 totals 16 residues. This CDR3 is CASSQGVGTGKNIQYF. CDR3 nucleotide sequence: TGCGCCAGCAGCCAAGGAGTCGGGACAGGTAAAAACATTCAGTACTTC.

V usage is TRBV19 and J usage is TRBJ1-1; D is uncertain. The CDR3 is made up of 15 amino acids. Trimming took off 3 bases at V and 0 bases at J, with 11 bases between the two ends. Germline V gene lookup returns CDR1 LNHDA and CDR2 SQIVND (reference sequence). CDR3 sequence: CASSILGGMNTEAFF. The CDR3 DNA is TGTGCCAGTAGTATCCTTGGCGGGATGAACACTGAAGCTTTCTTT.

In its sample, this clone was seen a few times. The gene calls are TRBV11-3 and TRBJ2-2; D might be TRBD2 (7 bases). The V and J ends lost 0 bases and 3 bases respectively, with 17 bases between them. The CDR3 runs to 18 residues. Germline V gives CDR1 SGHNT, CDR2 YENEEA. The CDR3 protein is CASSLELWGGPYTGELFF. CDR3 DNA sequence: TGTGCCAGCAGCTTAGAACTTTGGGGGGGGCCATACACCGGGGAGCTGTTTTTT.

The chain combines TRBV27 with TRBJ2-5; 12 nucleotides agree with TRBD2. The CDR3 extends over 17 amino acids. Germline assignment: CDR1 MNHEY and CDR2 SMNVEV (reference sequence). Unmatched junction bases numbered 10, after V lost 3 bases and J lost 5 bases. For the CDR3, the DNA is TGTGCCAGCAGTTTTTGGAGGGGAACTAGCGGGAGGGAGACCCAGTACTTC. Amino acids: CASSFWRGTSGRETQYF.

This clone was observed once. The chain recombines TRBV7-2 with TRBJ1-6, with TRBD1 matching 10 bases. Germline CDR1 SGHTA, CDR2 FQGNSA. V was clipped by 5 bases and J by 3 bases; unmatched bases: 7. The CDR3 spans 17 residues. This CDR3 is CASSPGQGKFYNSPLHF. The CDR3, as DNA: TGTGCCAGCAGCCCGGGACAGGGGAAGTTCTATAATTCACCCCTCCACTTT.

The chain is built from TRBV6-5 and TRBJ2-7; maybe TRBD2 (5 bases). Germline CDR1 and CDR2: MNHEY and SVGAGI. Trimming removed 4 bases from V and 6 bases from J, with 13 bases in between. The CDR3 is 13 amino acids. This CDR3 reads CASSSTRRVEQYF. The CDR3 region has the DNA TGTGCCAGCAGTTCTACCCGGCGGGTCGAGCAGTACTTC.

This clone has just one count. V and J are TRBV7-3 and TRBJ1-1, with D perhaps matching TRBD1 (6 bases). Per germline, CDR1 SGHTA and CDR2 FQGTGA. The length of the CDR3 is 15 residues. V was pared by 1 base and J by 7 bases, with 16 bases between. The DNA for the CDR3 is TGTGCCAGCAGCTTAATGGGAGGGGGGGGAGATGAAGCTTTCTTT. It yields the protein CASSLMGGGGDEAFF. Full variable domain (rest looked up from reference TRBV7-3 and TRBJ1-1): GAGVSQTPSNKVTEKGKYVELRCDPISGHTALYWYRQSLGQGPEFLIYFQGTGAADDSGLPNDRFFAVRPEGSVSTLKIQRTERGDSAVYLCASSLMGGGGDEAFFGQGTRLTVV.

This clone appeared a few times. CDR3 DNA sequence: TGCGCCAGAATGGGACAGGTTAATGAAAAACTGTTTTTT. Translating gives CARMGQVNEKLFF. V usage is TRBV4-1 and J usage is TRBJ1-4; 8 bases fit TRBD1. Germline V gene lookup returns CDR1 MGHRA and CDR2 YSYEKL. The CDR3 length is 13 residues. The V and J ends lost 9 bases and 4 bases, in that order; junction bases with no gene match: 4.

V gene TRBV28 combines with J gene TRBJ1-4, with 7 bases identical to TRBD1. The V gene end was trimmed by 6 bases and the J gene end by 4 bases; junction bases not matched to a gene: 5. This CDR3 is built from 14 residues. The germline gives CDR1 MDHEN, CDR2 SYDVKM. The chain's CDR3 is CASRTGQVNEKLFF. CDR3 DNA sequence: TGTGCCAGCAGAACTGGACAGGTTAATGAAAAACTGTTTTTT. The full variable domain, rest sourced from reference TRBV28 and TRBJ1-4, is DVKVTQSSRYLVKRTGEKVFLECVQDMDHENMFWYRQDPGLGLRLIYFSYDVKMKEKGDIPEGYSVSREKKERFSLILESASTNQTSMYLCASRTGQVNEKLFFGSGTQLSVL.

The chain recombines TRBV29-1 with TRBJ2-5, with 9 bases lining up with TRBD1. Germline loops: CDR1 SQVTM, CDR2 ANQGSEA. The CDR3 runs 13 residues. J lost 5 bases, V lost 6 bases, and 7 bases had no gene match. As DNA, the CDR3 is TGCAGCGTGGGACAGGGTATAGGGGAGACCCAGTACTTC. Amino acid sequence: CSVGQGIGETQYF.

The chain joins TRBV11-2 to TRBJ2-4, with D perhaps matching TRBD1 (6 bases). Trimming pared 2 bases from V and 0 bases from J, leaving 8 bases between. The CDR3 loop spans 15 amino acids. CDR1 and CDR2 (germline): SGHAT, FQNNGV. CDR3 residues: CASSLQGIAKNIQYF. CDR3 bases: TGTGCCAGCAGCTTACAGGGGATAGCCAAAAACATTCAGTACTTC.

The chain employs TRBV15 and TRBJ2-2; 7 bases line up with TRBD2. The V segment lost 0 bases and the J segment 6 bases; nucleotides outside the gene matches: 7. Germline loops: CDR1 LNHNV, CDR2 YYDKDF (reference sequence). CDR3 size: 16 residues. The DNA for the CDR3 is TGTGCCACCAGCAGAGATGGGGGGGGAACACCCGGGGAGCTGTTTTTT. Its protein is CATSRDGGGTPGELFF.